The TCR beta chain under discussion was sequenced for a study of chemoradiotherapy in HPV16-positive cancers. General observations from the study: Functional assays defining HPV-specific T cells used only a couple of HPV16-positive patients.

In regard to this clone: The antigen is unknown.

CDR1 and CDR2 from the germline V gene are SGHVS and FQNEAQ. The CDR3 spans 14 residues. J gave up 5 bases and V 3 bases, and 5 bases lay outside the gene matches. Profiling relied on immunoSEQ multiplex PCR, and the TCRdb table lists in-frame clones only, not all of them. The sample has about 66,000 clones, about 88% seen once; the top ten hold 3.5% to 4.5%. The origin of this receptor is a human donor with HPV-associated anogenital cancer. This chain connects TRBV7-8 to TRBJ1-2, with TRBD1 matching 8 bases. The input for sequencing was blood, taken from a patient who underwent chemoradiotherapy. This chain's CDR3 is CASSFSGGAYGYTF. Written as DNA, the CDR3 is TGTGCCAGCAGCTTCTCAGGGGGCGCTTATGGCTACACCTTC.